Listed below are T cell receptor beta chains from one sample, sequenced in a study of response to subunit inactivated influenza vaccine. MiXCR, run by TCRdb on the RT-PCR reads, gives a single entry per CDR3 protein. Of some 800,000 distinct CDR3 sequences in the sample, 21% were seen once. Source: PBMCs from blood, taken more than 4 days after vaccination. All receptors come from a man aged 50 or older who received an inactivated influenza vaccine. Each CDR3 is given with its conserved first and last residue. The D gene is left open where the match is weak. The size entry is marked missing in some rows and otherwise reads once, few, many or a size class.

>TRBD1|TRBJ2-7|NA|TRBV7-9
CASSLGGTGPYEQYF
TGTGCCAGCAGTTTGGGGGGGACAGGGCCCTACGAGCAGTACTTC
>NA|TRBJ2-7|NA|TRBV5-1
CASSNSGDSSYEQYF
TGCGCCAGCAGCAACTCGGGGGACAGCTCCTACGAGCAGTACTTC
>TRBD1|TRBJ1-2|many|TRBV7-2
CASSLVVTGGDYGYTF
TGTGCCAGCAGCTTAGTTGTGACAGGGGGCGACTATGGCTACACCTTC
>NA|TRBJ1-1|few|TRBV20-1
CSAREGGYLSMNTEAFF
TGCAGTGCTAGAGAAGGGGGGTACCTTTCTATGAACACTGAAGCTTTCTTT
>NA|TRBJ1-1|few|TRBV6-1
CASSGGTTNTEAFF
TGTGCCAGCAGCGGCGGGACAACGAACACTGAAGCTTTCTTT
>NA|TRBJ2-7|few|TRBV28
CASSLPVEGVFF
TGTGCCAGCAGTTTGCCGGTCGAGGGGGTCTTCTTC
>NA|TRBJ1-2|few|TRBV20-1
CSASPDNGYGYTF
TGCAGTGCCTCCCCGGACAACGGCTATGGCTACACCTTC
>NA|TRBJ2-7|few|TRBV10-3
CAISEGTDEQYF
TGTGCCATCAGTGAGGGGACTGACGAGCAGTACTTC
>TRBD1|TRBJ2-1|few|TRBV12-3/TRBV12-4
CASSLGQGGHHYNEQFF
TGTGCCAGCAGTTTAGGACAGGGCGGACACCACTACAATGAGCAGTTCTTC
>NA|TRBJ2-2|NA|TRBV20-1
CSARDREGNTGELFF
TGCAGTGCTAGAGATCGAGAGGGGAACACCGGGGAGCTGTTTTTT
>TRBD2|TRBJ2-1|NA|TRBV20-1
CSARGLAGVLEQFF
TGCAGTGCTCGTGGTCTAGCGGGAGTTTTAGAGCAGTTCTTC
>NA|TRBJ2-7|few|TRBV12-3/TRBV12-4
CASTTDELSYEQYF
TGTGCCAGCACCACGGACGAGCTTTCCTACGAGCAGTACTTC
>TRBD1|TRBJ1-5|few|TRBV7-9
CASSQGGSRQHF
TGTGCCAGCAGCCAGGGGGGCAGCCGACAGCATTTT
>TRBD2|TRBJ2-3|few|TRBV18
CASSPPAGVSTDTQYF
TGTGCCAGCTCACCACCAGCGGGAGTTTCCACAGATACGCAGTATTTT
>TRBD2|TRBJ2-7|NA|TRBV12-3/TRBV12-4
CASSHTSGVDEQYF
TGTGCCAGCAGCCATACTAGCGGGGTAGACGAGCAGTACTTC
>TRBD1|TRBJ2-7|few|TRBV6-5
CASSFGTGETYEQYF
TGTGCCAGCAGTTTTGGGACAGGGGAAACCTACGAGCAGTACTTC